This TCR beta chain is drawn from a study of CD8+ T cells in alopecia areata. For this clone: Antigen specificity is unknown.

Reverse transcribed after extraction, RNA yielded cDNA as the sequencing template. Sequencing was performed with immunoSEQ multiplex PCR; in TCRdb, only in-frame clones are kept and a portion is missing. The sample lists fewer than 40,000 clones; 62% were seen once. Punch biopsies of lesional scalp, plus peripheral blood, were taken from alopecia areata patients. Study results and caveats: Possibly as an HLA-related effect, TCR sharing across patients appeared less clear than in mice.

V was cut by 5 bases and J by 7 bases, with 23 bases left in between. The CDR3 has 16 residues. Germline-derived CDR1 and CDR2 are LNHDA and SQIVND (reference sequence). The chain employs TRBV19 and TRBJ1-2; D is perhaps TRBD1 (5 bases). This receptor was identified in a human donor with alopecia areata. The sample comprised NKG2D-high CD8+ T cells sorted from blood. The CDR3 DNA reads as TGTGCCAGTAGTGTATACACCGGGACCCCCAAGGTTGGCTACACCTTC. Translation: CASSVYTGTPKVGYTF.